This is a list of T cell receptor beta chains from one sample in a study of cytomegalovirus exposure and HLA in healthy donors. The protocol was immunoSEQ multiplex PCR, while the TCRdb copy is restricted to in-frame clones and leaves out a portion. The repertoire includes more than 150,000 clones, roughly four fifths of them detected once, and 1.6% sits in the top ten. The sequencing input was PBMCs. The source is a man aged 50 to 59 in good health and CMV-seronegative. Each CDR3 is given with its conserved first and last residue. The D gene is left open where the match is weak. The size field is filled for only some rows; it gives once, few, many or a size class.

>TRBV19|-|TRBD1|TRBJ2-4
TGTGCCAGTAGCTCGTCCCGGGACAGAGCACTAGCCAAAAACATTCAGTACTTC
CASSSSRDRALAKNIQYF
>TRBV10-3|-|TRBD2|TRBJ2-1
TGTGCCATCAGTGAATCCGGGACTAGCAACAATGAGCAGTTCTTC
CAISESGTSNNEQFF
>TRBV18|few|TRBD1|TRBJ2-7
TGTGCCAGCTCACCCCTCCACTTACAGGGGGAGTACTTC
CASSPLHLQGEYF
>TRBV19|once|-|TRBJ1-1
TGTGCCAGTAGTATAGGGCCGTTAAACACTGAAGCTTTCTTT
CASSIGPLNTEAFF
>TRBV7-3|once|TRBD2|TRBJ2-7
TGTGCCAGCACCCCCTCCGTTACGGGAGGGTACTACGAGCAGTACTTC
CASTPSVTGGYYEQYF
>TRBV4-3|-|-|TRBJ2-4
TGCGCCAGCAGCCAATCCGGAGCCAAAAACATTCAGTACTTC
CASSQSGAKNIQYF
>TRBV6-5|few|TRBD1|TRBJ2-7
TGTGCCAGCTCCCTCAGGGACAGGAGCTACGAGCAGTACTTC
CASSLRDRSYEQYF
>TRBV18|-|TRBD1|TRBJ1-1
TGTGCCAGCTCACCCCCCACAGGGGGAAACACTGAAGCTTTCTTT
CASSPPTGGNTEAFF
>TRBV6-6|few|-|TRBJ1-1
TGTGCCAGCGAAGGGAACAGGAGGAACACTGAAGCTTTCTTT
CASEGNRRNTEAFF
>TRBV6-5|-|-|TRBJ2-7
TGTGCTATTTCCCCCTCGAGCTCCTACGAGCAGTACTTC
CAISPSSSYEQYF